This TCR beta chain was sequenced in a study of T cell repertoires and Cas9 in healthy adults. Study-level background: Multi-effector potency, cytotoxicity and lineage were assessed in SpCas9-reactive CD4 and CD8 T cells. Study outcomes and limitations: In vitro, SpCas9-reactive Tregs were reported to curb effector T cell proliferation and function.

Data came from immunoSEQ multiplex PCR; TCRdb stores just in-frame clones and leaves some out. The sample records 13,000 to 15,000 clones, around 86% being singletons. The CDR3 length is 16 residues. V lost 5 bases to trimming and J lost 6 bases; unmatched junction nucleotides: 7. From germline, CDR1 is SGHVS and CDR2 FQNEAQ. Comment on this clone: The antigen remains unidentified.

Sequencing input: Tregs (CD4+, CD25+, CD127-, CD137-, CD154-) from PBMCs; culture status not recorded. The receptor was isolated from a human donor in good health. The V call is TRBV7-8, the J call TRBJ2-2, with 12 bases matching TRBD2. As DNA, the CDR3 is TGTGCCAGCAGCGCTCCTAGCGGGGGGGCCTCCGGGGAGCTGTTTTTT. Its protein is CASSAPSGGASGELFF.